Sequencing of this TCR beta chain was carried out in a study of blood T cell repertoires in COVID-19. Study-level information: The United States, Italy and Spain were the sources of the acute and convalescent COVID-19 samples. In each case, the material was cDNA or gDNA derived from T cells, B-cell-depleted T cells, or PBMCs.

The authors' processing: For nucleated cells, counts were estimated from reference gene primer amplification. Clones were read by immunoSEQ multiplex PCR, and TCRdb kept only the in-frame ones, dropping some. V, J and clone size were drawn from that table, and D and trimming were deduced from the DNA. The data show a few hundred thousand clones, 80% to 90% seen once. Allocation to cohorts depended on clinical history reported by the participants. V lost 3 bases, J lost 2 bases, and 13 bases lay in between. Germline V CDR1 and CDR2: SGDLS, YYNGEE. The CDR3 length is 15 residues. The clonotype was recovered from a woman aged 35 to 49 with acute COVID-19. This chain links TRBV9 with TRBJ2-3; D is undetermined. The sample comprised PBMCs or T cells enriched from blood (not recorded which). The CDR3: CASSGSIRPTDTQYF. DNA of the CDR3: TGTGCCAGCAGCGGCTCTATCCGCCCCACAGATACGCAGTATTTT.